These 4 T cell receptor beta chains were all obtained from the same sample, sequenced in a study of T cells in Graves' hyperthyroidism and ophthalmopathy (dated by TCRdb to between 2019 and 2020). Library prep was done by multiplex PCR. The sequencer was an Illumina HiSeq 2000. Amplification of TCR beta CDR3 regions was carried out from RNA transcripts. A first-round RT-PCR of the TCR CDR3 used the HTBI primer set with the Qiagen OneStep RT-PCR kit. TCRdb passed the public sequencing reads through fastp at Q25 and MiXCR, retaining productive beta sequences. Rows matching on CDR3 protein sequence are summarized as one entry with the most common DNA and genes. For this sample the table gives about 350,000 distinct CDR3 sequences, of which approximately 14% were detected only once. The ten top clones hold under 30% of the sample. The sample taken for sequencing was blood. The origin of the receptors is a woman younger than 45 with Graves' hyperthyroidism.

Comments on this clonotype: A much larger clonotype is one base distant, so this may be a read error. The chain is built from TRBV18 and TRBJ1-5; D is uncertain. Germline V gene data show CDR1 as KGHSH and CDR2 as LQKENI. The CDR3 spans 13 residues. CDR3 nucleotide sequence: TGTGGCAGCTCACCACCTTCGGGTCAGCCCCAGCATTTT. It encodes CGSSPPSGQPQHF. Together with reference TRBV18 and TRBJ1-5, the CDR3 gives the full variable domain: NAGVMQNPRHLVRRRGQEARLRCSPMKGHSHVYWYRQLPEEGLKFMVYLQKENIIDESGMPKERFSAEFPKEGPSILRIQQVVRGDSAAYFCGSSPPSGQPQHFGDGTRLSIL.

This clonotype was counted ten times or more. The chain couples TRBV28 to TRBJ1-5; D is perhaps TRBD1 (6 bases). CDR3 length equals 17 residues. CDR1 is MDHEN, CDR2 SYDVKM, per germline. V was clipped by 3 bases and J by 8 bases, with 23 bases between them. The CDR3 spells CASSLISGGPGGEPQHF. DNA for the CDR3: TGTGCCAGCAGTTTGATTTCGGGGGGTCCGGGGGGCGAGCCCCAGCATTTT.

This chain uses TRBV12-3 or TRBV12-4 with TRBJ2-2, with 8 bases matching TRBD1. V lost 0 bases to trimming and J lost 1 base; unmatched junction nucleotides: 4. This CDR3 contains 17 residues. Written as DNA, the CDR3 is TGTGCCAGCAGTTTAGCGCGGGACAGGTGGAACACCGGGGAGCTGTTTTTT. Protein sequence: CASSLARDRWNTGELFF.

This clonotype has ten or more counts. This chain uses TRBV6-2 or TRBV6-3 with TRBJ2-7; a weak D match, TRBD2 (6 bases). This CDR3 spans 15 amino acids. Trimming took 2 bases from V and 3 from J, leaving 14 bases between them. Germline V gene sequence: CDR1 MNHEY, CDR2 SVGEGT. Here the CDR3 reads CASSYRDFPLYEQYF. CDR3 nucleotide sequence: TGTGCCAGCAGTTACCGGGACTTTCCCCTCTACGAGCAGTACTTC.